The 8 T cell receptor beta chains given below trace back to one sample, sequenced in a study of blood T cell repertoires in COVID-19. Clones were sequenced by immunoSEQ multiplex PCR, and TCRdb holds only the in-frame ones, with some missing. The table lists 180,000 or so clones, over 75% of them singletons. What was sequenced was peripheral blood. The receptors here all came from a woman older than 75 with active or convalescent COVID-19.

This chain connects TRBV24-1 to TRBJ1-1, with 8 bases fitting TRBD1. The CDR3 runs to 14 residues. CDR1 and CDR2 from the germline V gene are KGHDR and SFDVKD. Trimming at V came to 7 bases and at J to 1 base, leaving 4 bases not matched to a gene. DNA for the CDR3: TGTGCCACCAGAAAAGGACAGGGGAACACTGAAGCTTTCTTT. Its translation is CATRKGQGNTEAFF.

This rearrangement joins TRBV7-2 to TRBJ1-1; TRBD1 might be the D (5 bases). The V and J ends lost 5 bases and 3 bases respectively, with 13 bases between them. This CDR3 comprises 14 residues. The germline gives CDR1 SGHTA, CDR2 FQGNSA. For the CDR3, the DNA is TGTGCCAGCAGCCCCGGAGGGACTTACACTGAAGCTTTCTTT. Residues: CASSPGGTYTEAFF.

The V call is TRBV2, the J call TRBJ1-1; a possible D gene is TRBD1 (5 bases). Between the trimmed V and J ends, which lost 7 bases and 1 base, there was a span of 10 bases. Germline-derived CDR1 and CDR2 are SNHLY and FYNNEI. The CDR3 is made up of 13 amino acids. In DNA form, the CDR3 reads TGTGCCAGCAATTTAGACAGGAACACTGAAGCTTTCTTT. Amino acid sequence: CASNLDRNTEAFF.

The CDR3 here is CASSLTSGSYEQYF. The CDR3 region has the DNA TGTGCCAGCAGCTTGACTAGCGGCTCCTACGAGCAGTACTTC. The rearrangement uses TRBV11-2 and TRBJ2-7; the match to TRBD2 covers 9 bases. Trimming removed 3 bases from V and 0 bases from J; junction bases left unmatched: 0. The CDR3 length is 14 residues. Germline CDR1 and CDR2: SGHAT and FQNNGV. Complete variable domain (other parts from reference TRBV11-2 and TRBJ2-7): EAGVAQSPRYKIIEKRQSVAFWCNPISGHATLYWYQQILGQGPKLLIQFQNNGVVDDSQLPKDRFSAERLKGVDSTLKIQPAKLEDSAVYLCASSLTSGSYEQYFGPGTRLTVT.

This sequence joins TRBV5-1 and TRBJ2-3; maybe TRBD2 (7 bases). Germline V lookup: CDR1 SGHRS, CDR2 YFSETQ. Trimming took 2 bases from V and 1 from J, leaving 11 bases between them. This CDR3 has 15 residues. The CDR3 loop reads CASSFAGARTDTQYF. The CDR3 nucleotides are TGCGCCAGCAGCTTTGCGGGGGCCCGCACAGATACGCAGTATTTT.

This chain joins TRBV3-1 (or the pseudogene TRBV3-2) and TRBJ1-5; TRBD1 might be the D (5 bases). The V end was cut by 1 base, the J end by 9 bases, with 16 bases between. This CDR3 has 15 residues. The germline V gene encodes CDR1 LGHDT and CDR2 YNNKEL (reference sequence). CDR3 amino acids: CASSQGVQGFRPQHF. The CDR3 region has the DNA TGTGCCAGCAGCCAAGGAGTTCAGGGATTCCGGCCCCAGCATTTT.

This clone was seen once. This rearrangement joins TRBV6-5 to TRBJ2-7; D is possibly TRBD2 (5 bases). The germline V gene encodes CDR1 MNHEY and CDR2 SVGAGI. V lost 0 bases, J lost 7 bases, and 16 bases lay in between. The CDR3 contains 15 residues. The CDR3 DNA reads TGTGCCAGCAGTTACTCCCCCCGCGGAGGATGGGAGCAGTACTTC. Encoded protein: CASSYSPRGGWEQYF.

This chain connects TRBV5-1 to TRBJ2-5; 9 nucleotides align to TRBD2. Unmatched junction bases numbered 11, after V lost 3 bases and J lost 5 bases. Germline loops: CDR1 SGHRS, CDR2 YFSETQ. The CDR3 sequence is 16 residues long. CDR3 in amino acids: CASSSYTSGFRETQYF. DNA for the CDR3: TGCGCCAGCAGCTCGTACACTAGCGGGTTTAGGGAGACCCAGTACTTC.